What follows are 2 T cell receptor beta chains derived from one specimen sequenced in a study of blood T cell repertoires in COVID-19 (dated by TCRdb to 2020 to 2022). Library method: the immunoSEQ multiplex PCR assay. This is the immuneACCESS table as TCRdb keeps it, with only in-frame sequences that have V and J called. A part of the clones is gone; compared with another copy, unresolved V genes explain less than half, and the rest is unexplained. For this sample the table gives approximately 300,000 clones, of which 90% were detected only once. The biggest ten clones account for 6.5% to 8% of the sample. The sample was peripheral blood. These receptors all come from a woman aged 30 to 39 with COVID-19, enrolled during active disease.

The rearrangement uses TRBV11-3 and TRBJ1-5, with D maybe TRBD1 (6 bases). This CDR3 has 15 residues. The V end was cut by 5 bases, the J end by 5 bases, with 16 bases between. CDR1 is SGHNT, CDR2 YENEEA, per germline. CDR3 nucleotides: TGTGCCAGCAGCCCCCTACAGGGTTTGCATCAGCCCCAGCATTTT. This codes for CASSPLQGLHQPQHF.

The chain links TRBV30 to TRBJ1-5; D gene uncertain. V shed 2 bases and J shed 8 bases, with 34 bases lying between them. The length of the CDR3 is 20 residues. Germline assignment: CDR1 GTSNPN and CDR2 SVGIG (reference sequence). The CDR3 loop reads CAWSPCERESRVMESKPQHF. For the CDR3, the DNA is TGTGCCTGGAGTCCGTGCGAGCGGGAGTCGAGAGTTATGGAAAGTAAGCCCCAGCATTTT. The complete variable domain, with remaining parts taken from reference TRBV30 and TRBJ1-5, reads SQTIHQWPATLVQPVGSPLSLECTVEGTSNPNLYWYRQAAGRGLQLLFYSVGIGQISSEVPQNLSASRPQDRQFILSSKKLLLSDSGFYLCAWSPCERESRVMESKPQHFGDGTRLSIL.